This TCR beta chain appears in the sequencing data of a study of T cells in narcolepsy. The germline CDR1 and CDR2 sequences are SGHRS and YFSETQ. The CDR3 length is 15 residues. V lost 0 bases, J lost 6 bases, and 14 bases lay in between. Produced via immunoSEQ multiplex PCR; TCRdb's table is partial and in-frame only. The sample has about 30,000 clones; about four fifths are singletons. The clonotype comes from a human donor with narcolepsy. V gene TRBV5-1 combines with J gene TRBJ2-3, with D possibly TRBD1 on 6 matching bases. Specimen: CD45RA- memory CD4+ T cells from PBMCs. DNA for the CDR3: TGCGCCAGCAGCTTGGCTGGGCAGGGGATTGATACGCAGTATTTT. It translates to CASSLAGQGIDTQYF.